These 15 T cell receptor beta chains share one sample of origin, sequenced in a study of neurological immune-mediated disorders. MiXCR, applied by TCRdb to the 5' RACE reads, yields one record per CDR3 protein. The sample lists tens of thousands of distinct CDR3 sequences; 3% to 4% were seen once. Sequencing was done on a sample of PBMCs. Every receptor here comes from a woman between 50 and 59 years old with multiple sclerosis.

Ten or more counts support this clonotype. This sequence joins TRBV5-1 and TRBJ2-1; 9 positions match TRBD1. The CDR3 consists of 15 residues. Germline V gene lookup returns CDR1 SGHRS and CDR2 YFSETQ. V lost 2 bases and J lost 4; bases outside the gene matches: 4. This CDR3 is CASSLQGADYNEQFF. The CDR3 DNA sequence: TGCGCCAGCAGCTTACAGGGGGCAGATTACAATGAGCAGTTCTTC.

This clonotype was counted ten times or more. The chain employs TRBV20-1 and TRBJ2-3; the match to TRBD2 covers 10 bases. CDR1 and CDR2 from the germline V gene are DFQATT and SNEGSKA (reference sequence). Trimming removed 5 bases from V and 4 bases from J; junction bases left unmatched: 9. The CDR3 contains 15 residues. The CDR3 here is CSAQTSGPRADTQYF. For the CDR3, the DNA is TGCAGTGCTCAGACTAGCGGGCCGAGGGCAGATACGCAGTATTTT.

This clonotype was recorded at least ten times. The chain couples TRBV2 to TRBJ2-1; 10 nucleotides match TRBD2. The V gene's germline CDR1 is SNHLY and CDR2 FYNNEI. Unmatched junction bases numbered 2, after V lost 3 bases and J lost 3 bases. The CDR3 has 15 amino acids. The CDR3, as DNA: TGTGCCAGCAGTGATCTAGCGGGAGTCTACAATGAGCAGTTCTTC. This translates into CASSDLAGVYNEQFF.

Details on this clonotype: This CDR3 fails to terminate in the conserved phenylalanine or tryptophan, so it likely reflects a read error. The J gene is TRBJ1-2, the V gene TRBV5-1; tentative D call: TRBD1 (6 bases). Germline V gene sequence: CDR1 SGHRS, CDR2 YFSETQ. V was pared by 0 bases and J by 4 bases, with 10 bases between. The CDR3 consists of 14 residues. In nucleotides, the CDR3 is TGCGCCAGCAGCTTGGACCAGGGGAGCTATGGCTACACCAAC. The encoded protein is CASSLDQGSYGYTN.

This clonotype was seen ten or more times. The rearrangement joins TRBV20-1 to TRBJ1-2; D possibly corresponds to TRBD1 (6 bases). Germline V lookup: CDR1 DFQATT, CDR2 SNEGSKA (reference sequence). V lost 6 bases and J 5 bases, leaving 25 bases between the germline ends. CDR3 length: 16 residues. CDR3 loop: CSAPWTDPLSAYGYTF. Here the CDR3 DNA reads TGCAGTGCACCTTGGACAGATCCCCTTAGCGCTTATGGCTACACCTTC.

This clonotype was seen many times. The gene calls are TRBV20-1 and TRBJ2-7; D ambiguous. This CDR3 region has 12 residues. V lost 3 bases and J lost 3, with 9 bases in between. CDR1 is DFQATT, CDR2 SNEGSKA, per germline (reference sequence). The CDR3 DNA follows: TGCAGTGCTAGGAAGGGAATCTACGAGCAGTACTTC. As protein: CSARKGIYEQYF.

This clonotype was recorded at least ten times. Given a much more abundant clone one base away, this may be a read error. This chain uses TRBV9 with TRBJ1-3; possibly TRBD1 for D (5 bases). Germline V CDR1 and CDR2: SGDLS, YYNGEE. CDR3 size: 15 residues. CDR3 residues: CASSGDASSGKTIYF. The CDR3 DNA follows: TGTGCCAGCAGCGGGGACGCGAGCTCTGGAAAAACCATATATTTT. The complete variable domain, with remaining parts taken from reference TRBV9 and TRBJ1-3, reads DSGVTQTPKHLITATGQRVTLRCSPRSGDLSVYWYQQSLDQGLQFLIQYYNGEERAKGNILERFSAQQFPDLHSELNLSSLELGDSALYFCASSGDASSGKTIYFGEGSWLTVV.

This clonotype was picked up many times. The V call is TRBV6-6, the J call TRBJ2-1, with D perhaps matching TRBD1 (5 bases). V was shortened by 5 bases and J by 2 bases, with 13 bases between the two germline ends. The CDR3 sequence is 15 residues long. Germline V gene data show CDR1 as MNHNY and CDR2 as SVGAGI (reference sequence). This chain's CDR3 is CASSPTGLAYNEQFF. CDR3 DNA: TGTGCCAGCAGTCCAACAGGTCTCGCCTACAATGAGCAGTTCTTC.

This clonotype has a single count. The V and J genes are TRBV12-5 and TRBJ2-7, with D perhaps being TRBD1 or TRBD2 (5 bases each). Trimming took 6 bases from V and 6 from J, leaving 15 bases between them. The CDR3 totals 13 residues. The V gene's germline CDR1 is LGHNT and CDR2 FRNRAP. The CDR3 reads CASGPGARREQYF. The CDR3 DNA is TGTGCTAGTGGCCCCGGGGCCCGACGCGAGCAGTACTTC. The full variable domain, rest sourced from reference TRBV12-5 and TRBJ2-7, is DARVTQTPRHKVTEMGQEVTMRCQPILGHNTVFWYRQTMMQGLELLAYFRNRAPLDDSGMPKDRFSAEMPDATLATLKIQPSEPRDSAVYFCASGPGARREQYFGPGTRLTVT.

In this sample, this clonotype turned up many times. The V gene is TRBV20-1, the J gene TRBJ2-3, with TRBD2 identical over 11 bases. The CDR3 covers 16 residues. Trimming took 5 bases from V and 2 from J; bases not matched to a gene: 9. CDR1 and CDR2 from the germline V gene are DFQATT and SNEGSKA (reference sequence). The DNA for the CDR3 is TGCAGTGCTTCTGCCCCACTAGCGGGAGACACAGATACGCAGTATTTT. It specifies CSASAPLAGDTDTQYF.

This clonotype was recorded at least ten times. This chain joins TRBV7-8 and TRBJ2-1, with D tentatively TRBD2 (6 bases). The CDR3 is 15 residues long. The V gene's germline CDR1 is SGHVS and CDR2 FQNEAQ. The V end lost 5 bases, the J end lost 5 bases, and 16 bases lay between the germline ends. As DNA, the CDR3 is TGTGCCAGCAGCGAGCCGGGGGTGGAGAACAATGAGCAGTTCTTC. Amino acids: CASSEPGVENNEQFF.

This clonotype came up many times. The chain combines TRBV29-1 with TRBJ1-2, with a weak D call TRBD1 (6 bases). Trimming cost V 6 bases and J 6 bases, with 20 bases left between them. Germline CDR1 is SQVTM and CDR2 is ANQGSEA. The CDR3 has 14 amino acids. CDR3 protein: CSVLPGWGQNGYTF. The CDR3 DNA reads TGCAGCGTCCTTCCAGGGTGGGGGCAGAATGGCTACACCTTC.

This clonotype was recorded at least ten times. V usage is TRBV9 and J usage is TRBJ2-6; tentatively, D is TRBD2 (6 bases). In germline, CDR1 is SGDLS, CDR2 YYNGEE. This CDR3 contains 20 residues. The V and J ends lost 4 bases and 2 bases respectively, with 25 bases between them. The CDR3 sequence: CASSPPGMGGAWAGANVLTF. The CDR3 DNA reads TGTGCCAGCAGCCCCCCGGGCATGGGGGGAGCTTGGGCTGGGGCCAACGTCCTGACTTTC.

This clonotype was counted ten times or more. The V and J genes are TRBV7-2 and TRBJ2-3; no clear D. The CDR3 contains 16 residues. V gave up 1 base and J gave up 0 bases, with 11 bases separating them. The germline V gene has CDR1 SGHTA and CDR2 FQGNSA. CDR3 coding DNA: TGTGCCAGCAGCTTAGTAACTATCTCTAGCACAGATACGCAGTATTTT. It codes for CASSLVTISSTDTQYF. Full variable domain (missing parts from reference TRBV7-2 and TRBJ2-3): GAGVSQSPSNKVTEKGKDVELRCDPISGHTALYWYRQSLGQGLEFLIYFQGNSAPDKSGLPSDRFSAERTGGSVSTLTIQRTQQEDSAVYLCASSLVTISSTDTQYFGPGTRLTVL.

By sample fraction, this clonotype is medium-sized (0.01 to 0.1%). The V and J genes are TRBV7-2 and TRBJ2-1; TRBD2 aligns across 11 bases. The length of the CDR3 is 14 residues. Germline V gives CDR1 SGHTA, CDR2 FQGNSA. Germline trimming cut 5 bases from V and 7 bases from J; bases unmatched to any gene: 4. The CDR3: CASSQGLAVNEQFF. CDR3 nucleotide sequence: TGTGCCAGCAGCCAGGGACTAGCGGTTAATGAGCAGTTCTTC.